This T cell receptor (beta chain) was captured by sequencing in a study of cytotoxic CD8 clonotypes in ibrutinib-treated CLL. Measured with immunoSEQ multiplex PCR; TCRdb has only the in-frame clones, and not every one. Here the sample spans about 140,000 clones, about 80% being singletons. This receptor was identified in a human donor with chronic lymphocytic leukemia. The source material was PBMCs, sampled after 12 months of ibrutinib treatment.

DNA for the CDR3: TGTGCCAGCAGCCTCGGGCTAGCGGGAGCCCCAGATACGCAGTATTTT. Translated, it gives CASSLGLAGAPDTQYF. The chain is built from TRBV7-6 and TRBJ2-3, with 10 positions matching TRBD2. CDR3 length: 16 amino acids. V shed 5 bases and J 4 bases; nucleotides not matched to a gene: 9. The germline V gene encodes CDR1 SGHVS and CDR2 FNYEAQ.